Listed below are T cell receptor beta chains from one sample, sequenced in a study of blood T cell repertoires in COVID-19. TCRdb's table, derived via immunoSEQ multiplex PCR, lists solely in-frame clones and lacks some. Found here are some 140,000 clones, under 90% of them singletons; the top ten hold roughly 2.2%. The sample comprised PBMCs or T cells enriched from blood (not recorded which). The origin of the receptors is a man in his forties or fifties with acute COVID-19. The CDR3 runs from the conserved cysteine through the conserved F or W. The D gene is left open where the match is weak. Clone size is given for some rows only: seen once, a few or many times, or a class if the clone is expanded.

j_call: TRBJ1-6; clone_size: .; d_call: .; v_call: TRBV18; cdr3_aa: CASSPGQLDNSPLHF; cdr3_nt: TGTGCCAGCTCACCAGGACAGCTGGACAATTCACCCCTCCACTTT
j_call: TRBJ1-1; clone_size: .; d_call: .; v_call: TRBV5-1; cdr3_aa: CASSDQTGPNTEAFF; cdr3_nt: TGCGCCAGCAGCGATCAGACAGGCCCAAACACTGAAGCTTTCTTT
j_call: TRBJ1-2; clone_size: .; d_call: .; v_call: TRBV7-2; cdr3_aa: CVLQANYGYTF; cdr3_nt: TGTGTTTTGCAGGCTAACTATGGCTACACCTTC
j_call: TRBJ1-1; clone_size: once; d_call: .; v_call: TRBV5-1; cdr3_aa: CASSLADGTEAFF; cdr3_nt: TGCGCCAGCAGCTTGGCCGACGGGACTGAAGCTTTCTTT
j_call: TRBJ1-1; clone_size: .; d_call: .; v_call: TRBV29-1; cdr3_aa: CSVRGLWTEAFF; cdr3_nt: TGCAGCGTTCGGGGGTTGTGGACTGAAGCTTTCTTT
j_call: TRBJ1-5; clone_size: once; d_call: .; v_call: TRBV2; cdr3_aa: CASSEGGGVSNQPQHF; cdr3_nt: TGTGCCAGCAGTGAAGGGGGGGGAGTCAGCAATCAGCCCCAGCATTTT
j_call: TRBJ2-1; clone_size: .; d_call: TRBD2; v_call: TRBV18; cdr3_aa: CASSPRAGEDHNEQFF; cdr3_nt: TGTGCCAGCTCACCACGAGCGGGAGAGGACCACAATGAGCAGTTCTTC
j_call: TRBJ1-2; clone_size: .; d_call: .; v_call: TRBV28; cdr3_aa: CASSDEGSGVGYTF; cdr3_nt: TGTGCCAGCAGTGACGAAGGGAGCGGTGTGGGCTACACCTTC
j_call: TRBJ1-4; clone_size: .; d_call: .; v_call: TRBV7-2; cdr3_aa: CASSSGTTNEKLFF; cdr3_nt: TGTGCCAGCAGTTCAGGGACAACTAATGAAAAACTGTTTTTT
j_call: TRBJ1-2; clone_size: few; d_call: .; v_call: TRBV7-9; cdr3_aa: CASSRDINYGYTF; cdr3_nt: TGTGCCAGCAGCCGGGACATCAACTATGGCTACACCTTC
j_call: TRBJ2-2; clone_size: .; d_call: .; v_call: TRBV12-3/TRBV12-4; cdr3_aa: CASSLQRTGELFF; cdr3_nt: TGTGCCAGCAGTTTACAGCGCACCGGGGAGCTGTTTTTT
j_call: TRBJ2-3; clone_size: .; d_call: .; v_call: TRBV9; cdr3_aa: CASSVNRRFETDTQYF; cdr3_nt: TGTGCCAGCAGCGTCAACAGGCGATTTGAAACAGATACGCAGTATTTT
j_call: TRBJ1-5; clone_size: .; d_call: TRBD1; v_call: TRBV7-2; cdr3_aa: CASSLVSGTGGSNQPQHF; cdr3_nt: TGTGCCAGCAGCCTCGTTTCCGGGACAGGGGGAAGCAATCAGCCCCAGCATTTT
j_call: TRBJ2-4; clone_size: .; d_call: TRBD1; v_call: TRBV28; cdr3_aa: CASSTGGSKNIQYF; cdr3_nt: TGTGCCAGCAGCACAGGGGGCAGCAAAAACATTCAGTACTTC
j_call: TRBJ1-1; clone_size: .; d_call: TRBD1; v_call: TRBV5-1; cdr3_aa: CASSWTGGNTEAFF; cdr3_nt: TGCGCCAGCAGCTGGACAGGAGGGAACACTGAAGCTTTCTTT
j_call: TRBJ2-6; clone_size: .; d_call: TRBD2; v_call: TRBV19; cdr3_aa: CASSIDLRRPGLAGGSSGANVLTF; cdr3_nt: TGTGCCAGTAGTATAGATCTAAGAAGACCGGGACTAGCGGGGGGAAGCTCTGGGGCCAACGTCCTGACTTTC
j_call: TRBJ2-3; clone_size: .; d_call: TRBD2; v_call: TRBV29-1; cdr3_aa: CSVEGLAATDTQYF; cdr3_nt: TGCAGCGTTGAAGGACTAGCGGCCACAGATACGCAGTATTTT
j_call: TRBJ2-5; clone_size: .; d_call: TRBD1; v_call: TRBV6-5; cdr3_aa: CASSRKGGRETQYF; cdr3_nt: TGTGCCAGCAGTCGAAAAGGGGGCCGGGAGACCCAGTACTTC
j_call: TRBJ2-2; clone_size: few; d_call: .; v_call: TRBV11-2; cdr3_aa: CASSLAKTGAGELFF; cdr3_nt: TGTGCCAGCAGCTTGGCGAAGACAGGAGCCGGGGAGCTGTTTTTT
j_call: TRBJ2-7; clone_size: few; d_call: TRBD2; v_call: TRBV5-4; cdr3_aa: CASSSTSGRDEQYF; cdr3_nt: TGTGCCAGCAGCTCGACTAGCGGGAGGGACGAGCAGTACTTC
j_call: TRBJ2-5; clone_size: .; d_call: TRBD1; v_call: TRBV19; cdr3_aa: CASRQGYQETQYF; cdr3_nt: TGTGCCAGTCGACAGGGGTACCAAGAGACCCAGTACTTC
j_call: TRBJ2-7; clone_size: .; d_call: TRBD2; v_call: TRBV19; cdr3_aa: CASSPSGGGSYEQYF; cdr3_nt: TGTGCCAGTAGTCCCTCCGGCGGGGGTTCCTACGAGCAGTACTTC
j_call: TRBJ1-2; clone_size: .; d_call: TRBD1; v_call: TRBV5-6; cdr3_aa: CASSWDRNYGYTF; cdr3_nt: TGTGCCAGCAGCTGGGACAGGAACTATGGCTACACCTTC
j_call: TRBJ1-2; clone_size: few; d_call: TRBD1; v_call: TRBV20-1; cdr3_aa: CSATGGYGYTF; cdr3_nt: TGCAGTGCTACAGGGGGCTATGGCTACACCTTC
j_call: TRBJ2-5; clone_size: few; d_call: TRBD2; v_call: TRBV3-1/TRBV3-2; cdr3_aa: CASRRTSGGIQETQYF; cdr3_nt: TGTGCCAGCCGACGGACTAGCGGGGGAATCCAAGAGACCCAGTACTTC
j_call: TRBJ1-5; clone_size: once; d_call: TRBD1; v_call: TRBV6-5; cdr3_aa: CASSYPDRGYQPQHF; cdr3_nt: TGTGCCAGCAGTTATCCGGACAGGGGTTACCAGCCCCAGCATTTT
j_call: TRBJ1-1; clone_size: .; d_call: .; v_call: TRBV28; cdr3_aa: CATSPGGLSGTEAFF; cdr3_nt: TGTGCCACATCCCCCGGAGGGCTATCGGGTACTGAAGCTTTCTTT
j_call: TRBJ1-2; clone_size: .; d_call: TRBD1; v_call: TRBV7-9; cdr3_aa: CASSQWTGGEDYGYTF; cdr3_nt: TGTGCCAGCAGCCAGTGGACAGGGGGCGAGGACTATGGCTACACCTTC
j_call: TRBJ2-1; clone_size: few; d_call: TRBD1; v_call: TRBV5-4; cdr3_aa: CASSLGIRGRGNEQFF; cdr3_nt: TGTGCCAGCAGCTTGGGGATTAGGGGGCGAGGGAATGAGCAGTTCTTC
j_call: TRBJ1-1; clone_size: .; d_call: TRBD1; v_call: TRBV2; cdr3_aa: CASSRQGAFGTEAFF; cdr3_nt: TGTGCCAGCAGTCGACAGGGGGCATTCGGCACTGAAGCTTTCTTT
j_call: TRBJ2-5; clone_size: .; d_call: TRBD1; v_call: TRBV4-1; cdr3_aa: CASSQDDRGLQETQYF; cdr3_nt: TGCGCCAGCAGCCAAGATGACAGGGGGCTCCAAGAGACCCAGTACTTC
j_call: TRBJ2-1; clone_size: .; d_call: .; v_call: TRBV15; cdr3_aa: CATSRQWDNEQFF; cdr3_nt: TGTGCCACCAGCCGACAATGGGACAATGAGCAGTTCTTC
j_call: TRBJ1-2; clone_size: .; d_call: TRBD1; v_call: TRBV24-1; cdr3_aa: CATSDPLRQGRDYGYTF; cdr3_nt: TGTGCCACCAGTGATCCCCTTAGACAGGGGAGGGACTATGGCTACACCTTC
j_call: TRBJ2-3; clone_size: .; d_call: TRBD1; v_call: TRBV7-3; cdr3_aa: CASSSSTGPGATDTQYF; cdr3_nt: TGTGCCAGCAGCTCATCGACAGGGCCTGGAGCCACAGATACGCAGTATTTT
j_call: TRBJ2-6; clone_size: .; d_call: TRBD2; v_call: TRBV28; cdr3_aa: CASSLISGTGANVLTF; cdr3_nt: TGTGCCAGCAGTTTAATTAGCGGGACTGGGGCCAACGTCCTGACTTTC
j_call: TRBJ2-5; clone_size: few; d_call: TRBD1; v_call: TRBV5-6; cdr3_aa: CASSFRGGEETQYF; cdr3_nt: TGTGCCAGCAGCTTCAGAGGGGGCGAAGAGACCCAGTACTTC
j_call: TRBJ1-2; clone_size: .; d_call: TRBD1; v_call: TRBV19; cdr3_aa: CASTPTGVDGYTF; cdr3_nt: TGTGCCAGTACCCCTACAGGGGTGGACGGCTACACCTTC
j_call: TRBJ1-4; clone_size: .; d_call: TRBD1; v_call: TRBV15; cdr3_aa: CATSRDLGQGEEKLFF; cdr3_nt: TGTGCCACCAGCAGAGATCTGGGCCAGGGGGAGGAAAAACTGTTTTTT
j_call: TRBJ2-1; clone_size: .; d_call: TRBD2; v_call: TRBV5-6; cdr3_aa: CASSLLSGRASNEQFF; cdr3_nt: TGTGCCAGCAGCTTACTTAGCGGGAGGGCCAGCAATGAGCAGTTCTTC
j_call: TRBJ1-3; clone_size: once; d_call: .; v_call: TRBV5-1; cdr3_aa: CASSLAGGLSGNTIYF; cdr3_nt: TGCGCCAGCAGCTTGGCCGGAGGGCTCTCTGGAAACACCATATATTTT
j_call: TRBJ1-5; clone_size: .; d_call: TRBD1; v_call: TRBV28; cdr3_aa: CASSRAGTGLNQPQHF; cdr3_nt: TGTGCCAGCAGCCGGGCCGGGACAGGCTTGAATCAGCCCCAGCATTTT
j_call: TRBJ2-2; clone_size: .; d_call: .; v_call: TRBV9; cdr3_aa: CASSAPFNRVHGELFF; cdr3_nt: TGTGCCAGCAGCGCCCCTTTCAACAGGGTACACGGGGAGCTGTTTTTT
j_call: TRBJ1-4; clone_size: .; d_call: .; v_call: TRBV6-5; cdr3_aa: CASSYQALNEKLFF; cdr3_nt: TGTGCCAGCAGTTACCAGGCCCTTAATGAAAAACTGTTTTTT
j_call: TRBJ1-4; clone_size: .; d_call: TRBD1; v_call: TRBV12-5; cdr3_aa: CASGYRDRAEKLFF; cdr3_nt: TGTGCTAGTGGCTACCGGGACAGGGCGGAAAAACTGTTTTTT
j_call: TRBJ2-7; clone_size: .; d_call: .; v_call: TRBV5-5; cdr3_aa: CASSLREGSYEQYF; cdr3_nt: TGTGCCAGCAGCCTACGCGAGGGATCCTACGAGCAGTACTTC
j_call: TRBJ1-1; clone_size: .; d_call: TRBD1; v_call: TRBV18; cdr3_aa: CASFGTAVMNTEAFF; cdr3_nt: TGTGCCAGCTTTGGGACAGCTGTTATGAACACTGAAGCTTTCTTT
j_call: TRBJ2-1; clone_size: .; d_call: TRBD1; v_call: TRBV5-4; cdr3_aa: CATHWDRGYNEQFF; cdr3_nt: TGTGCCACTCACTGGGACAGGGGCTACAATGAGCAGTTCTTC
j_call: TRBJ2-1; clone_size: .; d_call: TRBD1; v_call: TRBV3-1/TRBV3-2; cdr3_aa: CASSQDDRAFEQFF; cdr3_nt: TGTGCCAGCAGCCAAGATGACAGGGCATTCGAGCAGTTCTTC
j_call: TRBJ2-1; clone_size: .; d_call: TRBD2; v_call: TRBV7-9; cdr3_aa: CASSPPGLAVYNEQFF; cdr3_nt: TGTGCCAGCAGCCCCCCGGGACTAGCGGTCTACAATGAGCAGTTCTTC
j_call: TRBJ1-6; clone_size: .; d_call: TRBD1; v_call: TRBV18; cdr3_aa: CASSPLAGQGGGPLHF; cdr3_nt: TGTGCCAGCTCACCATTGGCCGGACAGGGAGGAGGACCCCTCCACTTT
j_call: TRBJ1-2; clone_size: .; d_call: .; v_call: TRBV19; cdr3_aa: CASSITLSSGFGYTF; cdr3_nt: TGTGCCAGTAGTATTACCCTATCCTCAGGGTTTGGCTACACCTTC
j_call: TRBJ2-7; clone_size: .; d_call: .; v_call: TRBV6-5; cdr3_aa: CASSYRGGADEQYF; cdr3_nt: TGTGCCAGCAGTTACAGGGGGGGGGCCGACGAGCAGTACTTC
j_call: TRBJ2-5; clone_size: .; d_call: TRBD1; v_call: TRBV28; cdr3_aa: CASSLAGSGQGEGETQYF; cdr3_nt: TGTGCCAGCAGTTTGGCAGGGTCGGGACAGGGAGAAGGTGAGACCCAGTACTTC
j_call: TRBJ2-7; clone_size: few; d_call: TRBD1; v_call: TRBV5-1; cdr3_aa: CASSFTGGPYEQYF; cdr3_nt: TGCGCCAGCAGCTTTACAGGGGGACCTTACGAGCAGTACTTC
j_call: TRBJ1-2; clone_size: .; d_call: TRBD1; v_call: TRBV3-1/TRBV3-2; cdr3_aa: CASSPQGAFGYTF; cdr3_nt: TGTGCCAGCAGCCCTCAGGGGGCTTTCGGCTACACCTTC
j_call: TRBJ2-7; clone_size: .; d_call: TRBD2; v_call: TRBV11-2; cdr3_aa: CASSLREAGTYEQYF; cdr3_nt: TGTGCCAGCAGCTTAAGGGAAGCGGGAACCTACGAGCAGTACTTC
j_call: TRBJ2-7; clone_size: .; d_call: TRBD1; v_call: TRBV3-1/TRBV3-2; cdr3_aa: CASSPWGQGYEQYF; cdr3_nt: TGTGCCAGCAGCCCCTGGGGACAGGGCTACGAGCAGTACTTC
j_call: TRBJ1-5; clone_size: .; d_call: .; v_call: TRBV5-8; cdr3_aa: CASTMGHQGQPQHF; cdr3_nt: TGTGCCAGCACTATGGGACATCAAGGTCAGCCCCAGCATTTT
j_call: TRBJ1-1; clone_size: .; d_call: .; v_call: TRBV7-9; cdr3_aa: CASSLQGGTEAFF; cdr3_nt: TGTGCCAGCAGCTTACAGGGTGGGACTGAAGCTTTCTTT